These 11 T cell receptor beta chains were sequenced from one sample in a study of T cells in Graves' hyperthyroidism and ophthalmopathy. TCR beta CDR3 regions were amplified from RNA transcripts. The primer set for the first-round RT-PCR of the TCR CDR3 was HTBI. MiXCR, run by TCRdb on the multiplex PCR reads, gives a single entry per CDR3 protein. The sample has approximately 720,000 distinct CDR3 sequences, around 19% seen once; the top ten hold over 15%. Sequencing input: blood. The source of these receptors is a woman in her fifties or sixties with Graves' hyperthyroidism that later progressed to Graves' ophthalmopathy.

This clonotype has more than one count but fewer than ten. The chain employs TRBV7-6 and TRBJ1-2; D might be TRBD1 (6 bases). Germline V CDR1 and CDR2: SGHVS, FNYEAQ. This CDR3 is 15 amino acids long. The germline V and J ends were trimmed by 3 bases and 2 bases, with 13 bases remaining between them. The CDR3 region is CASSLAQGRNYGYTF. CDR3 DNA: TGTGCCAGCAGCTTGGCCCAGGGGCGAAACTATGGCTACACCTTC.

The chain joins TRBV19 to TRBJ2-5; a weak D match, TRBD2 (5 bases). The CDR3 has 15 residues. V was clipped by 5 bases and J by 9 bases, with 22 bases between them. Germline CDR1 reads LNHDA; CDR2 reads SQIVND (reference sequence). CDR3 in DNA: TGTGCCAGTAGTCTCACCCAGCGGAGTCCCGGGGCCCAGTACTTC. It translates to CASSLTQRSPGAQYF.

Here the CDR3 DNA reads TGTGCCAGCAGCTCACCCGTGACAGGAGATACGCAGTATTTT. It is translated as CASSSPVTGDTQYF. This sequence joins TRBV5-8 and TRBJ2-3, with D perhaps matching TRBD1 (6 bases). Germline V lookup: CDR1 SGHTS, CDR2 YDEGEE. V was pared by 3 bases and J by 5 bases, with 13 bases between. This CDR3 region has 14 residues.

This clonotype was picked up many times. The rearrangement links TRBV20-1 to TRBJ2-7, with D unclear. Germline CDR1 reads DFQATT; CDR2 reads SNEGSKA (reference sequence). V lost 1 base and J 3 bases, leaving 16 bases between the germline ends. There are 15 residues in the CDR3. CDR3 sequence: CSARGALSVHYEQYF. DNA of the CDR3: TGCAGTGCTAGAGGAGCACTGTCGGTGCACTACGAGCAGTACTTC.

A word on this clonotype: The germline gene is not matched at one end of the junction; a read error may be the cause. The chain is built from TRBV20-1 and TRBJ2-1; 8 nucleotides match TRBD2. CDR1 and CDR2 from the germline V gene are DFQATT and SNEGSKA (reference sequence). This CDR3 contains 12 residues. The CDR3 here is CGAPGGPYEQFF. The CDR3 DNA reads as TGCGGTGCTCCGGGGGGGCCTTATGAGCAGTTCTTC.

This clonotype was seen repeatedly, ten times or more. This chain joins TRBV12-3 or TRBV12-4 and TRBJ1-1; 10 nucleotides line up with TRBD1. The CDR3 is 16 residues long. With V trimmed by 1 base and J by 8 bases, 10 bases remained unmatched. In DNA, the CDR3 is TGTGCCAGCAGTTTAGACGGGACAGGGGAACGGGCCGAAGCTTTCTTT. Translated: CASSLDGTGERAEAFF.

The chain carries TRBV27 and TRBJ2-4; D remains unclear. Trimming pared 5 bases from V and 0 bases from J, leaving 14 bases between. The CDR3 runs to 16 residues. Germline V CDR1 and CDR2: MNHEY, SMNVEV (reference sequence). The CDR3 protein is CASSTILSLAKNIQYF. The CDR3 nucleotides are TGTGCCAGCAGTACAATCCTTTCTCTAGCCAAAAACATTCAGTACTTC.

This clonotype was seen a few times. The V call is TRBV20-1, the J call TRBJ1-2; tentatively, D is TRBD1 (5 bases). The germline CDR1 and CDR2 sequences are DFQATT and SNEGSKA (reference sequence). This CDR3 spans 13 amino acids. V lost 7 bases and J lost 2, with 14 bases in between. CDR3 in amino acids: CSGGFQDNYGYTF. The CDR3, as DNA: TGCAGTGGGGGGTTCCAGGACAACTATGGCTACACCTTC.

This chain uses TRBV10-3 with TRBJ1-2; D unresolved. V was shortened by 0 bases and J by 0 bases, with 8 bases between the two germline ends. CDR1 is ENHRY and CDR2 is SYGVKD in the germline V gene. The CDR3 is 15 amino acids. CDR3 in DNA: TGTGCCATCAGTGAGTCGAGACTTACTAACTATGGCTACACCTTC. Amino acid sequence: CAISESRLTNYGYTF.

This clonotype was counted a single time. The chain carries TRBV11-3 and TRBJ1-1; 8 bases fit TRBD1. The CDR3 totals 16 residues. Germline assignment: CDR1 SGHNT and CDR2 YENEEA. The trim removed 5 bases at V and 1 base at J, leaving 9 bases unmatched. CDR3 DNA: TGTGCCAGCAGCACTATAGCCGGGACAGGGAACACTGAAGCTTTCTTT. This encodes CASSTIAGTGNTEAFF.

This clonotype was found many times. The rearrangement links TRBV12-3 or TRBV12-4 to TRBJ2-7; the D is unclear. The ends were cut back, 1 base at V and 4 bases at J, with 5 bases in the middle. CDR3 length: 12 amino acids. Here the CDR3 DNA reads TGTGCCAGCAGTTTAGACGCATACGAGCAGTACTTC. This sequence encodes CASSLDAYEQYF.